This is a list of T cell receptor beta chains from one sample in a study of blood T cell repertoires in COVID-19. Clones were sequenced by immunoSEQ multiplex PCR, and TCRdb holds only the in-frame ones, with some missing. The sample carries roughly 430,000 clones, roughly 90% recorded once. Material for sequencing was PBMCs or T cells enriched from blood (not recorded which). The receptors here all came from a woman aged 40 to 50 with acute COVID-19. Each CDR3 is given without its conserved first and last residue. The order of the fields is V gene, CDR3 protein.

TRBV18	ASSPGSGGDQPQH
TRBV7-9	ASSLRTPQNTEAF
TRBV12-3/TRBV12-4	ASRLSTFYEQY
TRBV27	ASSRAGTSNGEAYEQY
TRBV18	ASSPRTGRDEAF
TRBV9	ASSVRPAGEDTQY
TRBV3-1/TRBV3-2	ASTPRRNYNEQF
TRBV19	ATRQQNQPQH
TRBV3-1/TRBV3-2	ASSQVNGGGYT
TRBV19	ASSDRVFNGYT
TRBV20-1	SASRDKGWINYGYT
TRBV9	ASSVDPGYGSPLH
TRBV5-1	ASSLAAGRSGEQY
TRBV20-1	SASPGQGIYNEQF
TRBV5-4	ASSLPEGRELF
TRBV30	AWSGTGGVVEKLF
TRBV19	ASSTGQYNSPLH
TRBV5-6	ASSARDGGKETQY
TRBV11-3	ASSPGGGDTEAF
TRBV4-1	ASSPTGLGLSPLH
TRBV6-5	ASILDWLNSPLH
TRBV4-2	ASSPDPLRALNEQF
TRBV19	ASSITGTDTQY
TRBV13	ASSRQGASYGYT
TRBV5-8	ASSPSSGGFYNEQF
TRBV6-5	ASSYSTGTSNQPQH
TRBV5-6	ASSSVGGRGFYGYT
TRBV7-9	ASSLRLDYEQY
TRBV27	ASSSNNEQF
TRBV10-3	AISDPGQATYEQY
TRBV11-2	ASSLGEIRNTIY
TRBV3-1/TRBV3-2	ASSPGSGIGELF
TRBV6-5	ASKKPTDTGELF
TRBV5-1	ASGIQGSITDTQY
TRBV27	ASSPRQGAGDTQY
TRBV24-1	ATSGGGGQPQH
TRBV7-6	ASSLSGTEAF
TRBV9	ASTAGAGAFSSYNEQF
TRBV2	ASKTEEFQETQY
TRBV20-1	SASLDRGNEKLF
TRBV19	ASSIASGPSNEQF
TRBV12-5	ASGRDTEETQY
TRBV2	ASSDAGLYEQY
TRBV6-5	ASSRTPPNEAF
TRBV30	AWDISGVGEQY
TRBV5-4	ASSTGTVKGETQY
TRBV5-1	ASSLQGGNTGELF
TRBV20-1	SASSWSGGVFSEQY
TRBV11-2	ASSLDPQGGYT
TRBV2	ASTSGGASPLH
TRBV19	ASSIGLARDTQY
TRBV14	ASNDRGYEQY
TRBV5-4	ASSTGEAEKLF